Presented here are 5 T cell receptor beta chains from one specimen sequenced in a study of T cells expressing NK-cell markers. Following a re-call of the 5' RACE reads, TCRdb has one entry per CDR3 protein and lacks DNA. Found here are about 260,000 distinct CDR3 sequences; the top ten clones hold approximately 0.41%. Sequenced: blood T cells: a sorted CD56 or NKG2C T cell subset, CD4+ or CD8+ T cells, or bulk PBMC T cells (not recorded which). Receptor source: a man younger than 35 in good health.

The chain carries TRBV7-3 and TRBJ2-1; with no DNA, the TCRdb D assignment of TRBD1 cannot be verified. Germline V CDR1 and CDR2: SGHTA, FQGTGA. The CDR3 is made up of 14 amino acids. CDR3 sequence reads: CASATGPNYNEQFF.

The chain's CDR3 is CSAVMGRADTQYF. The V call is TRBV20-1, the J call TRBJ2-3; TCRdb picks TRBD1, but there is no DNA to check that call. CDR1 and CDR2 (germline): DFQATT, SNEGSKA (reference sequence). The CDR3 has 13 amino acids.

The V gene is TRBV12-3 or TRBV12-4, the J gene TRBJ2-7; TCRdb indicates TRBD1, and absent DNA this call remains unverified. This CDR3 comprises 12 residues. This chain's CDR3 is CASSSPRGEQYF.

V and J are TRBV12-3 or TRBV12-4 and TRBJ2-7; TCRdb designates TRBD2, a call that cannot be tested without DNA. The CDR3 totals 13 residues. CDR3 sequence reads: CASSLRKGGEQYF.

The rearrangement uses TRBV20-1 and TRBJ2-3. Looked up from germline, CDR1 is DFQATT and CDR2 is SNEGSKA (reference sequence). There are 14 residues in the CDR3. The CDR3 is CSAQGSTSTDTQYF.